These 16 T cell receptor beta chains were all obtained from the same sample, sequenced in a study of T cells after yellow fever vaccination (dated by TCRdb to between 2018 and 2021). This specimen's treatment or condition label, interpreted: live attenuated yellow fever vaccine strain. Libraries were constructed by 5' RACE. Instrument used: Illumina NovaSeq 6000. TCRdb applied fastp at Q25 and MiXCR to the public reads, then kept only in-frame beta chains. All rows with the same CDR3 protein become a single entry with the most common DNA and genes. This sample holds some 240,000 distinct CDR3 sequences; roughly 5.2% were observed only once. The ten largest clones add up to under 3.5% of the sample. This sample comprised CD4+ T cells sorted from PBMCs, obtained on the day of the yellow fever booster vaccination. All receptors derive from a man younger than 35 who received the YFV17D yellow fever vaccine.

Many counts were recorded for this clonotype. The chain has TRBV4-1 and TRBJ2-3, with 10 bases lining up with TRBD1. Germline CDR1 and CDR2: MGHRA and YSYEKL. The V gene end was trimmed by 6 bases and the J gene end by 3 bases; junction bases not matched to a gene: 3. The length of the CDR3 is 14 residues. CDR3 nucleotide sequence: TGCGCCAGCAGGGACAGGGGGTTGACAGATACGCAGTATTTT. Amino acid sequence: CASRDRGLTDTQYF.

V and J are TRBV5-4 and TRBJ2-5, with TRBD1 identical over 7 bases. With 4 bases clipped from V and 3 bases from J, the junction kept 6 bases outside the gene matches. The CDR3 spans 14 residues. From germline, CDR1 is SGHNT and CDR2 YYREEE (reference sequence). The CDR3 bases are TGTGCCAGCAGCCTGGGACAGAAAGAAGAGACCCAGTACTTC. Amino acids: CASSLGQKEETQYF.

This clonotype was detected a few times. This chain links TRBV18 with TRBJ2-3; D may be TRBD1 (6 bases). The V gene lost 5 bases and the J gene lost 0 bases, with 12 bases spanning the gap. Germline CDR1 is KGHSH and CDR2 is LQKENI. This CDR3 comprises 15 residues. As DNA, the CDR3 is TGTGCCAGCTCAGCTAGACAGGCCAGCACAGATACGCAGTATTTT. It encodes CASSARQASTDTQYF.

This clonotype was counted ten times or more. The chain links TRBV18 to TRBJ2-5, with 10 bases matching TRBD2. This CDR3 is 15 amino acids long. Per the germline V gene, CDR1 is KGHSH and CDR2 is LQKENI. Trimming at V came to 1 base and at J to 5 bases, leaving 4 bases not matched to a gene. DNA of the CDR3: TGTGCCAGCTCACCACAAGCGGGGGGGACGGAGACCCAGTACTTC. The encoded protein is CASSPQAGGTETQYF.

This clonotype was seen a few times. V usage is TRBV4-1 and J usage is TRBJ1-3; TRBD1 agrees at 9 bases. There are 17 residues in the CDR3. The trim removed 3 bases at V and 4 bases at J, leaving 10 bases unmatched. Germline loops: CDR1 MGHRA, CDR2 YSYEKL. DNA for the CDR3: TGCGCCAGCAGCCAGGGGAGGGGACAGGGTTCCGGAAACACCATATATTTT. It yields the protein CASSQGRGQGSGNTIYF.

This clonotype was recorded many times. The V and J genes are TRBV9 and TRBJ2-5; D not resolved. V lost 0 bases to trimming and J lost 5 bases, with 5 bases between them. Germline V gene sequence: CDR1 SGDLS, CDR2 YYNGEE. The CDR3 has 12 residues. Here the CDR3 reads CASSVEAETQYF. The CDR3 nucleotides are TGTGCCAGCAGCGTAGAAGCTGAGACCCAGTACTTC.

This clonotype was seen many times. One end of the junction is discordant with germline, which a read error may explain. V and J are TRBV6-6 and TRBJ1-1, with TRBD1 matching 10 bases. Germline V CDR1 and CDR2: MNHNY, SVGAGI (reference sequence). The CDR3 length is 13 residues. The CDR3 nucleotides read TGTGCCAGCAGTTACGAGACAGGGGGCAGTCGATTATTT. This sequence encodes CASSYETGGSRLF.

This clonotype occurred many times. J is TRBJ2-1 and V is TRBV3-1; TRBD2 matches 10 bases. With 1 base clipped from V and 8 bases from J, the junction kept 8 bases outside the gene matches. The CDR3 is 16 amino acids. Germline V CDR1 and CDR2: LGHDT, YNNKEL (reference sequence). This CDR3 is CASSQANLAGADEQFF. DNA of the CDR3: TGTGCCAGCAGCCAAGCGAACCTAGCGGGGGCGGATGAGCAGTTCTTC.

This clonotype showed up just a few times. The genes are TRBV6-5 and TRBJ1-1, with D uncertain. The germline V gene has CDR1 MNHEY and CDR2 SVGAGI. This CDR3 spans 14 amino acids. V was pared by 0 bases and J by 4 bases, with 9 bases between. Here the CDR3 reads CASSYSDRFTEAFF. CDR3 bases: TGTGCCAGCAGTTACTCGGACCGTTTCACTGAAGCTTTCTTT.

In its sample, this clonotype was seen a few times. The chain joins TRBV5-1 to TRBJ2-5, with D tentatively TRBD1 (5 bases). The germline V gene has CDR1 SGHRS and CDR2 YFSETQ. The CDR3 sequence is 15 residues long. Trimming shortened V by 1 base and J by 0 bases, and 10 bases separated the two germline ends. For the CDR3, the DNA is TGCGCCAGCAGCTTGATAGGACAAAACCAAGAGACCCAGTACTTC. Amino acid sequence: CASSLIGQNQETQYF.

The V and J genes are TRBV6-6 and TRBJ1-3; D call uncertain. The CDR3 sequence is 15 residues long. V lost 4 bases to trimming and J lost 2 bases, with 12 bases between them. CDR1 and CDR2 (germline): MNHNY, SVGAGI (reference sequence). CDR3 coding DNA: TGTGCCAGCAGTTCCGGAATCCATACTGGAAACACCATATATTTT. Translated: CASSSGIHTGNTIYF.

This clonotype was found many times. The chain combines TRBV7-2 with TRBJ1-5, with a possible D match to TRBD1 (5 bases). The CDR3 sequence is 15 residues long. The V and J ends lost 4 bases and 7 bases respectively, with 17 bases between them. Germline CDR1 and CDR2: SGHTA and FQGNSA. CDR3 loop: CASSSLTAGRQPQHF. CDR3 coding DNA: TGTGCCAGCAGCTCGCTGACAGCGGGTCGGCAGCCCCAGCATTTT.

The CDR3 spells CSASYRGAGNQPQHF. The CDR3 DNA reads TGCAGTGCTAGTTATCGGGGGGCAGGCAATCAGCCCCAGCATTTT. This chain uses TRBV20-1 with TRBJ1-5; D may be TRBD1 (6 bases). The CDR3 spans 15 residues. Germline CDR1 is DFQATT and CDR2 is SNEGSKA (reference sequence). V dropped 3 bases and J dropped 2 bases, with 14 bases sitting between them.

This clonotype was counted many times. The chain carries TRBV9 and TRBJ1-1, with TRBD1 matching 8 bases. The CDR3 spans 17 residues. V shed 2 bases, J shed 4 bases, and the junction held 13 bases outside the gene matches. Germline CDR1 and CDR2: SGDLS and YYNGEE. CDR3 sequence reads: CASSVGEGQGGATEAFF. In nucleotides, the CDR3 is TGTGCCAGCAGCGTGGGAGAAGGACAGGGAGGAGCCACTGAAGCTTTCTTT.

This clonotype was detected only a few times. CDR3 sequence: CASSAAGYGNTIYF. In DNA, the CDR3 is TGTGCCAGCAGCGCGGCGGGATACGGAAACACCATATATTTT. The V gene is TRBV9, the J gene TRBJ1-3, with D unclear. CDR3 length: 14 amino acids. Trimming took 3 bases from V and 4 from J, leaving 11 bases between them. The germline V gene has CDR1 SGDLS and CDR2 YYNGEE.

The chain is built from TRBV6-1 and TRBJ2-7; 11 bases align to TRBD1. Trimming removed 3 bases from V and 3 bases from J; junction bases left unmatched: 7. The CDR3 runs to 16 residues. The V gene's germline CDR1 is MNHNS and CDR2 SASEGT. CDR3 amino acids: CASSEGDRGTYYEQYF. Here the CDR3 DNA reads TGTGCCAGCAGTGAGGGGGACAGGGGGACCTACTACGAGCAGTACTTC.